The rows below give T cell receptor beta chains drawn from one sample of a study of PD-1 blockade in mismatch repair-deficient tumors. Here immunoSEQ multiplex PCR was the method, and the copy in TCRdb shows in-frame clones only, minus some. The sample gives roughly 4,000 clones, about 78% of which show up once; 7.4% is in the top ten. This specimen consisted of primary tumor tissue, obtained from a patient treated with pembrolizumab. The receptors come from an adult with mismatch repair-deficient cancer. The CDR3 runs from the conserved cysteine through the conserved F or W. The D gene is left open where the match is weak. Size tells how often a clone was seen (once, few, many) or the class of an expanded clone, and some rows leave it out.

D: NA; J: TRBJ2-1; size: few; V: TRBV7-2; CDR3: CASSLDGGPYNEQFF; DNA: TGTGCCAGCAGCTTAGACGGAGGACCCTACAATGAGCAGTTCTTC
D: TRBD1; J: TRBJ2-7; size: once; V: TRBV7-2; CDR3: CASSFMGQAAFDEQYF; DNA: TGTGCCAGCAGCTTCATGGGACAGGCCGCCTTCGACGAGCAGTACTTC
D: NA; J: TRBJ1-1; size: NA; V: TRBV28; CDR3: CASSPPYRMNTEAFF; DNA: TGTGCCAGCAGTCCTCCCTACAGAATGAACACTGAAGCTTTCTTT
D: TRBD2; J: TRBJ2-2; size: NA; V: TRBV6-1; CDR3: CASSGLAGDTGELFF; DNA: TGTGCCAGCAGTGGACTAGCGGGAGACACCGGGGAGCTGTTTTTT
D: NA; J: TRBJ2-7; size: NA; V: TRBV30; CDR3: CAWSLNLLAQYF; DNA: TGTGCCTGGAGTCTAAACCTCCTCGCGCAGTACTTC
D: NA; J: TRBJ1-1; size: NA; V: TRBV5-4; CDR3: CASSLAENTEAFF; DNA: TGTGCCAGCAGCTTGGCAGAGAACACTGAAGCTTTCTTT
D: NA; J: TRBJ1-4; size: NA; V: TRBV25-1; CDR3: CASSHRATNEKLFF; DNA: TGTGCCAGCTCTCACAGGGCCACTAATGAAAAACTGTTTTTT
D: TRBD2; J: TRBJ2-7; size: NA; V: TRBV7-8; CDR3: CASSLGLAGEGYEQYF; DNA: TGTGCCAGCAGCTTAGGACTAGCGGGAGAAGGCTACGAGCAGTACTTC
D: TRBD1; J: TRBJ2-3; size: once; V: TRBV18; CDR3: CASSPPVGTGLTQYF; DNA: TGTGCCAGCTCACCACCGGTCGGGACAGGGTTAACGCAGTATTTT
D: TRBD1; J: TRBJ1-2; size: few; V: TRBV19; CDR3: CASSAYRGSTDGYTF; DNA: TGTGCCAGTAGTGCATACAGGGGGTCCACGGATGGCTACACCTTC
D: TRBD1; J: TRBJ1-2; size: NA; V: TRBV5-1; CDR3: CASSFLIGGQGARGYTF; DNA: TGCGCCAGCAGCTTCCTTATCGGAGGACAGGGGGCGCGTGGCTACACCTTC
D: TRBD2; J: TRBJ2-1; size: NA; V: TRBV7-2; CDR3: CASSLVAGGRSDNEQFF; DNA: TGTGCCAGCAGCTTAGTGGCGGGAGGGCGAAGTGACAATGAGCAGTTCTTC